This T cell receptor beta chain derives from a study of T-cell memory formation after mild COVID-19. TCRdb itself ran the 5' RACE reads through MiXCR, one entry per CDR3 protein. The sample contains some 490,000 distinct CDR3 sequences, 15% to 20% of which appear only once. A note on this clonotype: Antigen: not known.

Findings of the study overall: Second-wave clones with a day 37 peak had unconfirmed SARS-CoV-2 specificity. For contracting clones, CD4+ ones sat mainly in CM and EM, CD8+ in EMRA.

Per germline, CDR1 MNHEY and CDR2 SMNVEV (reference sequence). Trimming stripped 6 bases from V and 5 bases from J, with 13 bases between. CDR3 length: 13 amino acids. The sample taken for sequencing was PBMCs or a T cell subset sorted from them (not recorded which). The V call is TRBV27, the J call TRBJ1-1, with unresolved D. This TCR was sampled from an adult woman who had mild COVID-19 (a few samples of this study predate the infection). Cell type and time point are not known. The CDR3 DNA sequence: TGTGCCAGCAGCGGCTGGGCCGGGACTGAAGCTTTCTTT. Residues: CASSGWAGTEAFF.